Listed below are T cell receptor beta chains from one sample, sequenced in a study of T cells in Graves' hyperthyroidism and ophthalmopathy. TCRdb independently ran MiXCR on the multiplex PCR reads; one entry per CDR3 protein. The sample has approximately 370,000 distinct CDR3 sequences; about 18% are singletons. The sequencing input was blood. These TCRs come from a woman in her 30s with Graves' hyperthyroidism that later progressed to Graves' ophthalmopathy. Each CDR3 is given with its conserved first and last residue. A clone size is listed for some rows: how often the clone was seen (once, few, many), or a class if it is expanded.

TRBJ2-5 TRBV28 many CASSSWTARETQYF
TRBJ1-2 TRBV12-3/TRBV12-4 many CASSFSLGFDGYTF
TRBJ2-7 TRBV2 many CASSRRSIEQYF
TRBJ2-7 TRBV10-3 many CAISESWSEQYF
. TRBV28 once CASSSLAGSIRYEQFF
TRBJ2-1 TRBV28 many CASAGGTTHNEQFF
TRBJ1-2 TRBV2 many CASKSREEINYGYTF
TRBJ2-7 TRBV7-9 few CASSFGRGQGNEQYF
TRBJ1-2 TRBV25-1 . CASSVRGNYGYTF
TRBJ1-1 TRBV4-1 few CASSHQGSTEAFF
TRBJ2-3 TRBV6-1 . CASSEIVAGGRGTDTQYF
TRBJ2-7 TRBV7-2 . CASSSTLTQGSYEQYF
TRBJ1-1 TRBV15 few CATSRDKVPGNTEAFF
TRBJ2-4 TRBV24-1 many CATSDARGWAKNIQYF
TRBJ1-3 TRBV7-8 many CASTPERPPGNTIYF
TRBJ2-1 TRBV30 . CAWSTQWLAGANEQFF
TRBJ2-1 TRBV6-1 many CASSTDSSYNEQFF
TRBJ1-6 TRBV20-1 . CSASGTGTDNSPLHF
TRBJ2-5 TRBV3-1 many CASSSGQETQYF
TRBJ2-2 TRBV27 many CASRRPGPNTGELFF
TRBJ2-5 TRBV5-1 . CASSSRTWDTLQETQYF
TRBJ2-5 TRBV11-2 few CASSSTPTGTGQETQYF
TRBJ2-1 TRBV28 many CASSLVGGRARDEQFF
TRBJ2-1 TRBV7-9 many CASSFRGTSGGRNEQFF
TRBJ2-2 TRBV11-2 once CASLRLAGSGELFF
TRBJ2-1 TRBV9 . CASSGREGMRYNEQFF
TRBJ2-2 TRBV11-2 few CASSFQQTGELFF
TRBJ1-1 TRBV7-6 few CASSLEAGSNTEAFF
TRBJ1-1 TRBV6-1 few CASKPRNTEAFF
TRBJ2-7 TRBV4-1 . CASSYTGAASAEQYF
TRBJ1-2 TRBV12-3/TRBV12-4 many CASSSLTGGTNYGYTF
TRBJ2-5 TRBV2 . CASSESTAQETQYF
TRBJ2-5 TRBV11-2 many CASSPGLAGEAFTETQYF
TRBJ2-1 TRBV20-1 many CSAPTSGYNEQFF
TRBJ2-5 TRBV5-1 . CASSSGKGETQYF
TRBJ2-2 TRBV3-1 many CASSQRTSGTGELFF
TRBJ2-1 TRBV15 . CATSRALGGSGEQFF
TRBJ1-2 TRBV19 . CASAQGQGGTYGYTF
TRBJ2-7 TRBV28 many CASSPRGPYEQYF
TRBJ1-4 TRBV24-1 many CATSLSTGAGSEKLFF
TRBJ1-3 TRBV28 many CASRSGRTAEHGNTIYF
TRBJ1-6 TRBV20-1 many CSARDLGVSPLHF
TRBJ2-7 TRBV14 few CASSQDPDGGGGYEQYF
TRBJ1-4 TRBV27 many CASKQGHANEKLFF
TRBJ2-4 TRBV3-1 . CVSSLNPAPAKNIQYF